This T cell receptor (beta chain) was captured in a study of T-cell reconstitution after alpha-beta-depleted transplantation in children listed by TCRdb under 2016. For the wider study: Using TCR repertoire profiling, the study quantitatively followed how T-cell immune reconstitution unfolded in children after TCRalphabeta/CD19-depleted allogeneic hematopoietic cell transplantation.

Findings and caveats that apply to the study as a whole: Over the following months the frequencies of hyperexpanded clones went down, and after one year T-cell counts and TCRbeta diversity were mostly credited to newly produced T cells. The high TCRbeta diversity at day 60 in some patients was ascribed to recipient T cells and intrathymic progenitors that had survived conditioning. About two months after transplant, the apparently early recovery of alphabetaT-cell counts reportedly depended on just several hundred clones that had expanded rapidly and came from non-depleted graft cells.

The library was generated by PCR. Sequencing was performed on an Illumina HiSeq 2500. Molecular barcoding was employed in the preparation of TCR libraries, with unique molecular identifiers being used to normalize TCRbeta repertoire quantification. The raw public reads went through TCRdb reprocessing: fastp at Q25, MiXCR clone calling, in-frame beta chains kept. Rows with one shared CDR3 protein collapse into an entry with the most common genes and DNA. The sample table records 700,000 to 950,000 distinct CDR3 sequences; about 15% of these occur just once. The ten largest clones capture under 6% of the sample. After removal of 5 bases from V and 4 bases from J, the junction retains 19 bases not matched to a gene. The germline V gene yields SGHAT for CDR1 and FQNNGV for CDR2. Taken from cysteine to phenylalanine, the CDR3 has 20 residues. CDR3 DNA only is kept here, 60 bases in frame from base 1. The treatment or condition label, read with the paper, signifies: allogeneic hematopoietic cell transplantation with graft depleted of TCRalphabeta T cells and CD19 B cells. Transplant recipients were children who received TCRalphabeta/CD19-depleted allogeneic hematopoietic cell grafts.

This clonotype has more than one count but fewer than ten. Its antigen is unknown. Base qualities are missing; no much larger clone stands one base away. Sequenced here: PBMCs, mostly from graft donor cells, sampled 360 days after TCRalphabeta/CD19-depleted stem cell transplant. The V and J genes are TRBV11-2 and TRBJ2-3, and TRBD2 aligns with 12 junction nucleotides. This clonotype was obtained from a male patient under 18 who had a stem cell transplant for acute lymphoblastic leukemia, so the T cells may come from the graft donor. The sequence in DNA is TGTGCCAGCAGCCCCGGGGGGACGGGACTAGCGGGCCCGGGAGCAGATACGCAGTATTTT. Translated, this is CASSPGGTGLAGPGADTQYF.